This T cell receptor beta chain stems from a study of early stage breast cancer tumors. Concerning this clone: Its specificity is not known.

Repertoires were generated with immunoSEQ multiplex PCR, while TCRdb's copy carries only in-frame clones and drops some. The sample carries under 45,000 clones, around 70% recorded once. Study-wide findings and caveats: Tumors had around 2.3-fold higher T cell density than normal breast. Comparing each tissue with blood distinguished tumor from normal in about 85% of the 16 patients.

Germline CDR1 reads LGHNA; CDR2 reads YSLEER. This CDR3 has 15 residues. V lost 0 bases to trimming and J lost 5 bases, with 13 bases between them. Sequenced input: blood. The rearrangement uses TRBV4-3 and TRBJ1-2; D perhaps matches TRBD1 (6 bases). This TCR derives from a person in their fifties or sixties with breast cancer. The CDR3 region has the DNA TGCGCCAGCAGCCAAGAACCCCGGGACACATATGGCTACACCTTC. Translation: CASSQEPRDTYGYTF.